Below are 30 T cell receptor beta chains sequenced from a single sample in a study of T cells in Graves' hyperthyroidism and ophthalmopathy. Researchers amplified the TCR beta CDR3 regions from RNA transcripts. HTBI primers were employed in a first-round RT-PCR of the TCR CDR3. TCRdb itself ran the multiplex PCR reads through MiXCR, one entry per CDR3 protein. Here the sample spans approximately 410,000 distinct CDR3 sequences, roughly an eighth being singletons. The sequencing input was blood. The origin of the receptors is a woman younger than 30 with Graves' hyperthyroidism.

The chain couples TRBV6-2 or TRBV6-3 to TRBJ1-3; possibly TRBD1 for D (5 bases). Germline V gene data show CDR1 as MNHEY and CDR2 as SVGEGT. V lost 5 bases to trimming and J lost 3 bases, with 14 bases between them. CDR3 length: 15 amino acids. In DNA, the CDR3 is TGTGCCAGCAGTGACAGAGGCGAGTTTGGAAACACCATATATTTT. Translated: CASSDRGEFGNTIYF.

Comment on this clonotype: One end of the junction is discordant with germline, which a read error may explain. The chain carries TRBV10-3 and TRBJ1-4; D call uncertain. The CDR3 runs 12 residues. Germline assignment: CDR1 ENHRY and CDR2 SYGVKD. CDR3 region: CASSPGDEKLFF. The CDR3 DNA follows: TGTGCCAGCAGTCCCGGGGATGAAAAACTGTTTTTT.

The chain couples TRBV11-2 to TRBJ1-2; tentatively, D is TRBD1 (5 bases). The germline V gene encodes CDR1 SGHAT and CDR2 FQNNGV. The CDR3 has 13 amino acids. Trimming stripped 2 bases from V and 7 bases from J, with 11 bases between. CDR3 loop: CASSLLAGSGYTF. The DNA for the CDR3 is TGTGCCAGCAGCTTACTGGCAGGGAGTGGCTACACCTTC.

Details on this clonotype: This sequence may be a read error, since a much larger clone differs from it by one base. The chain employs TRBV7-2 and TRBJ2-7; 9 bases agree with TRBD1. In germline, CDR1 is SGHTA, CDR2 FQGNSA. After removal of 6 bases from V and 7 bases from J, the junction contained 10 bases not matched to a gene. The CDR3 contains 14 residues. The CDR3 protein is CASRLSSGTGEQYF. The CDR3 nucleotides are TGTGCCAGCAGATTAAGCTCTGGGACAGGGGAGCAGTACTTC.

The table lists this clonotype with a few counts. CDR3 DNA: TGTGCCAGCCGGCCTAGCGGGAGGGAATATACGCAGTATTTT. It yields the protein CASRPSGREYTQYF. V is TRBV6-2 or TRBV6-3 and J is TRBJ2-3; 12 bases line up with TRBD2. The CDR3 has 14 residues. Germline V gene sequence: CDR1 MNHEY, CDR2 SVGEGT. V shed 8 bases, J shed 7 bases, and the junction held 7 bases outside the gene matches.

This clonotype has a count of ten or more. The chain carries TRBV30 and TRBJ1-1; no definite D call. The CDR3 loop spans 16 amino acids. V gave up 0 bases and J gave up 0 bases, with 14 bases separating them. Germline CDR1 GTSNPN, CDR2 SVGIG (reference sequence). DNA of the CDR3: TGTGCCTGGAGTGTTCGGCCATCCTCTGTGAACACTGAAGCTTTCTTT. Translated: CAWSVRPSSVNTEAFF. The whole variable domain, remainder taken from reference TRBV30 and TRBJ1-1, is SQTIHQWPATLVQPVGSPLSLECTVEGTSNPNLYWYRQAAGRGLQLLFYSVGIGQISSEVPQNLSASRPQDRQFILSSKKLLLSDSGFYLCAWSVRPSSVNTEAFFGQGTRLTVV.

This clonotype was seen at least ten times. The rearrangement links TRBV5-1 to TRBJ2-7; 12 positions match TRBD2. The CDR3 runs to 14 residues. The V gene end was trimmed by 5 bases and the J gene end by 4 bases; junction bases not matched to a gene: 4. The V gene's germline CDR1 is SGHRS and CDR2 YFSETQ. In DNA form, the CDR3 reads TGCGCCAGCAGTACGACTAGCGGGAGTTACGAGCAGTACTTC. Protein product: CASSTTSGSYEQYF.

This clonotype appeared a few times. J is TRBJ2-1 and V is TRBV10-1, with 14 bases identical to TRBD2. V trimming: 7 bases; J trimming: 2 bases; junction bases outside the gene matches: 16. Germline V CDR1 and CDR2: WNHNN, SYGVQD (reference sequence). The CDR3 has 20 residues. The CDR3 DNA is TGCGCCAGCAACGGTAGAGCCGGGACTAGCGGGAGACGGGCCTACAATGAGCAGTTCTTC. Protein: CASNGRAGTSGRRAYNEQFF.

This chain links TRBV27 with TRBJ1-5; D is ambiguous. The germline CDR1 and CDR2 sequences are MNHEY and SMNVEV (reference sequence). Trimming took off 2 bases at V and 4 bases at J, with 9 bases between the two ends. The CDR3 runs 14 residues. CDR3 DNA: TGTGCCAGCAGTTTAGAAGGTACAAATCAGCCCCAGCATTTT. Encoded protein: CASSLEGTNQPQHF.

This sequence joins TRBV7-9 and TRBJ1-6; D perhaps matches TRBD1 (6 bases). CDR1 is SEHNR and CDR2 is FQNEAQ in the germline V gene (reference sequence). The V end lost 5 bases, the J end lost 7 bases, and 18 bases lay between the germline ends. The CDR3 is 16 amino acids. The CDR3 DNA reads TGTGCCAGCAGCGCAACAGGGCCAGGTTTGAATTCACCCCTCCACTTT. This translates into CASSATGPGLNSPLHF. Together with reference TRBV7-9 and TRBJ1-6, the CDR3 gives the full variable domain: DTGVSQNPRHKITKRGQNVTFRCDPISEHNRLYWYRQTLGQGPEFLTYFQNEAQLEKSRLLSDRFSAERPKGSFSTLEIQRTEQGDSAMYLCASSATGPGLNSPLHFGNGTRLTVT.

This clonotype was counted ten times or more. J is TRBJ2-1 and V is TRBV28, with TRBD1 matching 7 bases. CDR3 length equals 15 residues. CDR1 and CDR2 from the germline V gene are MDHEN and SYDVKM. V was clipped by 6 bases and J by 2 bases; unmatched bases: 7. CDR3 in DNA: TGTGCCAGCAGCCGGACAGGAGATGCCTACAATGAGCAGTTCTTC. This translates into CASSRTGDAYNEQFF. The complete variable domain, with remaining parts taken from reference TRBV28 and TRBJ2-1, reads DVKVTQSSRYLVKRTGEKVFLECVQDMDHENMFWYRQDPGLGLRLIYFSYDVKMKEKGDIPEGYSVSREKKERFSLILESASTNQTSMYLCASSRTGDAYNEQFFGPGTRLTVL.

This clonotype was seen ten or more times. The rearrangement uses TRBV3-1 and TRBJ1-2, with D maybe TRBD1 (6 bases). Germline V gene lookup returns CDR1 LGHDT and CDR2 YNNKEL (reference sequence). V was pared by 0 bases and J by 8 bases, with 16 bases between. The CDR3 spans 15 residues. For the CDR3, the DNA is TGTGCCAGCAGCCAAGACTGGTCAGGGGCGGGCGGCTACACCTTC. Translation gives CASSQDWSGAGGYTF. The full variable domain, with the rest looked up from reference TRBV3-1 and TRBJ1-2, is DTAVSQTPKYLVTQMGNDKSIKCEQNLGHDTMYWYKQDSKKFLKIMFSYNNKELIINETVPNRFSPKSPDKAHLNLHINSLELGDSAVYFCASSQDWSGAGGYTFGSGTRLTVV.

The chain uses TRBV7-2 and TRBJ2-7, with D uncertain. The CDR3 contains 14 residues. Between the trimmed V and J ends, which lost 3 bases and 2 bases, there was a span of 11 bases. The germline CDR1 and CDR2 sequences are SGHTA and FQGNSA. CDR3 DNA: TGTGCCAGCAGCTTGGCGAGCCGCGCCTACGAGCAGTACTTC. This encodes CASSLASRAYEQYF. The whole variable domain, remainder taken from reference TRBV7-2 and TRBJ2-7, is GAGVSQSPSNKVTEKGKDVELRCDPISGHTALYWYRQSLGQGLEFLIYFQGNSAPDKSGLPSDRFSAERTGGSVSTLTIQRTQQEDSAVYLCASSLASRAYEQYFGPGTRLTVT.

This clonotype was seen repeatedly, ten times or more. V gene TRBV12-3 or TRBV12-4 combines with J gene TRBJ2-3; D ambiguous. Trimming removed 5 bases from V and 3 bases from J, with 12 bases in between. The CDR3 loop spans 14 amino acids. As DNA, the CDR3 is TGTGCCAGCAGTACGCTTAGTGGGACAGATACGCAGTATTTT. Amino acid sequence: CASSTLSGTDTQYF.

This clonotype was counted many times. The gene calls are TRBV20-1 and TRBJ2-4, with 9 bases that match TRBD1. From germline, CDR1 is DFQATT and CDR2 SNEGSKA (reference sequence). The CDR3 runs to 16 residues. The junction had 9 bases not matched to a gene; V was cut back by 2 bases and J by 4 bases. The CDR3 bases are TGCAGTGCTAGACCCCCCCGGGACAGGGTTAAAAACATTCAGTACTTC. Its protein is CSARPPRDRVKNIQYF.

This clonotype was seen ten or more times. The rearrangement links TRBV7-2 to TRBJ2-1; TRBD2 aligns across 9 bases. The germline CDR1 and CDR2 sequences are SGHTA and FQGNSA. The length of the CDR3 is 16 residues. V lost 5 bases, J lost 2 bases, and 7 bases stayed unmatched. The CDR3, as DNA: TGTGCCAGCAGCGGAGCCATAGCGGGAGCCTACAATGAGCAGTTCTTC. It yields the protein CASSGAIAGAYNEQFF.

This clonotype was counted ten times or more. The rearrangement uses TRBV7-3 and TRBJ2-1; 8 bases are a match to TRBD1. Germline V gene lookup returns CDR1 SGHTA and CDR2 FQGTGA. The CDR3 extends over 15 amino acids. V shed 4 bases, J shed 11 bases, and the junction held 13 bases outside the gene matches. The CDR3 reads CASSSGTGHPQQQFF. In DNA, the CDR3 is TGTGCCAGCAGCTCGGGGACAGGACACCCCCAGCAGCAGTTCTTC.

The chain links TRBV28 to TRBJ2-1; 11 bases agree with TRBD2. Germline V gives CDR1 MDHEN, CDR2 SYDVKM. The CDR3 contains 13 residues. With V trimmed by 7 bases and J by 9 bases, 5 bases remained unmatched. CDR3 DNA: TGTGCCAGCATGCTAGCGGGAGGTACTGAGCAGTTCTTC. Translation gives CASMLAGGTEQFF.

This clonotype occurred many times. V and J are TRBV28 and TRBJ1-4, with TRBD1 matching 9 bases. V gave up 6 bases and J gave up 5 bases; unmatched junction bases: 4. Germline V gene lookup returns CDR1 MDHEN and CDR2 SYDVKM. The CDR3 sequence is 14 residues long. For the CDR3, the DNA is TGTGCCAGCAGGACAGGGGGAGGAAATGAAAAACTGTTTTTT. Protein sequence: CASRTGGGNEKLFF.

This clonotype was seen a few times. The chain has TRBV18 and TRBJ2-5; 7 bases line up with TRBD2. Germline V lookup: CDR1 KGHSH, CDR2 LQKENI. V lost 3 bases, J lost 2 bases, and 9 bases stayed unmatched. The CDR3 sequence is 16 residues long. The CDR3 spells CASSPLLADKQETQYF. In DNA, the CDR3 is TGTGCCAGCTCACCCCTCCTAGCGGACAAGCAAGAGACCCAGTACTTC.

In its sample, this clonotype was seen a few times. The J gene is TRBJ1-5, the V gene TRBV10-2; D might be TRBD1 (6 bases). The CDR3 is 17 residues long. CDR1 WSHSY and CDR2 SAAADI come from the germline V gene. Trimming removed 8 bases from V and 1 base from J, with 21 bases in between. CDR3 coding DNA: TGCGCCAGCGTTAGGGGGGGGCTGAGAGGAAGCAATCAGCCCCAGCATTTT. Translation: CASVRGGLRGSNQPQHF.

The table lists this clonotype with a few counts. The CDR3 DNA sequence: TGTGCCAGCAGCTTGTATCCGGGCTATGGCTACACCTTC. Protein: CASSLYPGYGYTF. The chain has TRBV7-8 and TRBJ1-2; D is undetermined. V was trimmed by 3 bases and J by 4 bases, leaving 9 bases between them. The CDR3 has 13 amino acids. Germline CDR1 reads SGHVS; CDR2 reads FQNEAQ.

This chain connects TRBV6-2 or TRBV6-3 to TRBJ2-3; tentative D call: TRBD2 (6 bases). In germline, CDR1 is MNHEY, CDR2 SVGEGT. Trimming pared 6 bases from V and 10 bases from J, leaving 14 bases between. The CDR3 length is 12 residues. CDR3 sequence reads: CASRTGLHAQYF. The CDR3 region has the DNA TGTGCCAGCAGGACGGGACTCCATGCGCAGTATTTT.

This clonotype was counted ten times or more. The chain combines TRBV28 with TRBJ2-1; 7 bases align to TRBD2. The CDR3 is 15 residues long. V shed 7 bases and J 4 bases; nucleotides not matched to a gene: 10. The germline V gene encodes CDR1 MDHEN and CDR2 SYDVKM. CDR3 nucleotides: TGTGCCAGCATCGAGACCGGGAGGTCTTACAATGAGCAGTTCTTC. This translates into CASIETGRSYNEQFF.

Only a few counts were recorded for this clonotype. The chain links TRBV19 to TRBJ1-5, with D tentatively TRBD1 (5 bases). This CDR3 spans 16 amino acids. The germline V and J ends were trimmed by 6 bases and 4 bases, with 19 bases remaining between them. Per the germline V gene, CDR1 is LNHDA and CDR2 is SQIVND (reference sequence). The CDR3 sequence: CASRIGTGRANQPQHF. The CDR3, as DNA: TGTGCCAGTAGAATTGGGACGGGAAGGGCTAATCAGCCCCAGCATTTT.

Comments on this clonotype: A read error is possible here, since a much larger clone lies one base away. The rearrangement links TRBV19 to TRBJ2-1; the match to TRBD2 covers 7 bases. Germline CDR1 reads LNHDA; CDR2 reads SQIVND (reference sequence). The CDR3 has 16 residues. CDR3 DNA: TGTGCCAGTAGCGGGGGGTGGGAGCTTGCCTACAATGAGCGGTTCTTC. Translating it yields CASSGGWELAYNERFF. Combining the CDR3 with reference TRBV19 and TRBJ2-1 gives the whole variable domain DGGITQSPKYLFRKEGQNVTLSCEQNLNHDAMYWYRQDPGQGLRLIYYSQIVNDFQKGDIAEGYSVSREKKESFPLTVTSAQKNPTAFYLCASSGGWELAYNERFFGPGTRLTVL.

This clonotype has ten or more counts. V is TRBV20-1 and J is TRBJ2-7; 13 bases are shared with TRBD2. Germline V gene sequence: CDR1 DFQATT, CDR2 SNEGSKA (reference sequence). Trimming took 3 bases from V and 2 from J; bases not matched to a gene: 4. The CDR3 consists of 15 residues. Here the CDR3 DNA reads TGCAGTGCTAGTCTCGGACTAGCGGGAGCCTACGAGCAGTACTTC. This codes for CSASLGLAGAYEQYF.

This clonotype was seen many times. This sequence joins TRBV28 and TRBJ2-7, with 7 nucleotides matching TRBD1. The CDR3 contains 14 residues. With 5 bases clipped from V and 2 bases from J, the junction kept 6 bases outside the gene matches. Germline V gene sequence: CDR1 MDHEN, CDR2 SYDVKM. Written as DNA, the CDR3 is TGTGCCAGCAGTCCAGAGACAGGGCCCTACGAGCAGTACTTC. It encodes CASSPETGPYEQYF.

CDR3 residues: CASSQDPRLAGGPGRDTQYF. Written as DNA, the CDR3 is TGCGCCAGCAGCCAAGATCCCCGCCTAGCGGGAGGGCCGGGCCGCGATACGCAGTATTTT. The chain couples TRBV4-3 to TRBJ2-3; 12 nucleotides align to TRBD2. CDR1 is LGHNA and CDR2 is YSLEER in the germline V gene. CDR3 length: 20 amino acids. The J segment lost 6 bases and the V segment lost 0 bases, leaving 16 bases of the junction unmatched.

The CDR3 DNA reads as TGCAGTGCTAGGGTGGCAGCCTCCTACAATGAGCAGTTCTTC. Translating it yields CSARVAASYNEQFF. The J gene is TRBJ2-1, the V gene TRBV20-1; D gene ambiguous. CDR1 is DFQATT, CDR2 SNEGSKA, per germline (reference sequence). This CDR3 contains 14 residues. V lost 3 bases to trimming and J lost 0 bases, with 9 bases between them.